This TCR beta chain stems from a study of T cells in Graves' hyperthyroidism and ophthalmopathy. The study, taken as a whole, reports: Blood also showed most of the thyroid clonotypes that were expanded above 0.001.

Amplification targeted TCR beta CDR3 regions from RNA transcripts. First-round RT-PCR with HTBI primers amplified the TCR CDR3 region. A single record per CDR3 protein comes from TCRdb applying MiXCR to the multiplex PCR reads. Counted here are under 400,000 distinct CDR3 sequences, over 10% occurring once; the ten biggest clones make up about 9.1%. Germline CDR1 SGDLS, CDR2 YYNGEE. V lost 4 bases and J 6 bases, leaving 22 bases between the germline ends. The CDR3 runs to 16 residues. It was uncontrolled infection, other autoimmune disease, pregnancy or lactation that excluded patients. Fresh peripheral blood, roughly 10 ml of it, supplied the PBMCs. This clonotype has at least ten counts. Antigen: not known.

The sequence derives from a woman younger than 30 with Graves' hyperthyroidism. The chain couples TRBV9 to TRBJ1-2; D gene ambiguous. Sequencing input: blood. In DNA, the CDR3 is TGTGCCAGCAGCCCTTCCTTGGACCGTCCCGCGGATGGCTACACCTTC. It specifies CASSPSLDRPADGYTF.